This T cell receptor beta chain was profiled in a study of blood T cell repertoires in COVID-19. Study overall: PBMCs, B-cell-depleted T cells, or T cells provided the cDNA or gDNA that made up the material.

Clones were read by immunoSEQ multiplex PCR, and TCRdb kept only the in-frame ones, dropping some. Among about 190,000 clones listed, roughly 83% were seen once. This study enrolled people aged 18 to 89 from approximately 24 US geographic areas. Clinical histories supplied by participants themselves formed the basis of cohort assignment. This receptor was obtained from a man aged 40-49 years with acute COVID-19. Material for sequencing was PBMCs or T cells enriched from blood (not recorded which).

In DNA form, the CDR3 reads TGTGCCAGCAGCTCACATCCCCTAGCGGGAGAAGAGACCCAGTACTTC. The encoded protein is CASSSHPLAGEETQYF. V usage is TRBV5-4 and J usage is TRBJ2-5; 10 nucleotides align to TRBD2. The CDR3 is 16 residues long. Germline lookup yields CDR1 SGHNT and CDR2 YYREEE (reference sequence). V lost 3 bases to trimming and J lost 3 bases; unmatched junction nucleotides: 8. Together with reference TRBV5-4 and TRBJ2-5, the CDR3 gives the full variable domain: ETGVTQSPTHLIKTRGQQVTLRCSSQSGHNTVSWYQQALGQGPQFIFQYYREEENGRGNFPPRFSGLQFPNYSSELNVNALELDDSALYLCASSSHPLAGEETQYFGPGTRLLVL.